A single sample is the source of the 13 T cell receptor beta chains below, sequenced in a study of CD8+ T cells in alopecia areata. RNA was isolated and reverse transcribed to cDNA, the sequencing template. Measured with immunoSEQ multiplex PCR; TCRdb has only the in-frame clones, and not every one. The sample contains about 130,000 clones, 58% of which appear only once. Sequences were derived from CD4+ T cells sorted from blood, sampled at week 0. These receptors originate from a human donor with alopecia areata.

This clone has just a few counts. Other DNA variants within this sample encode the same CDR3. This sequence joins TRBV5-1 and TRBJ1-2; D is unresolved. The CDR3 is 14 residues long. Trimming removed 0 bases at V and 2 bases at J, with 8 bases between. Looked up from germline, CDR1 is SGHRS and CDR2 is YFSETQ. The CDR3 DNA reads TGCGCCAGCAGCTTGGGACCTGGGAACTATGGCTACACCTTC. Its translation is CASSLGPGNYGYTF.

As DNA, the CDR3 is TGTGCCAGCTCACCACGACAGGCTAGCACAGATACGCAGTATTTT. It specifies CASSPRQASTDTQYF. The chain links TRBV18 to TRBJ2-3; D may be TRBD1 (6 bases). V lost 1 base and J 0 bases, leaving 8 bases between the germline ends. The germline V gene encodes CDR1 KGHSH and CDR2 LQKENI. This CDR3 has 15 residues.

The count of this clone is one. The chain carries TRBV19 and TRBJ2-7; D gene ambiguous. Trimming cost V 7 bases and J 1 base, with 14 bases left between them. The CDR3 runs to 14 residues. Looked up from germline, CDR1 is LNHDA and CDR2 is SQIVND (reference sequence). CDR3 amino acids: CASMRSLNSYEQYF. For the CDR3, the DNA is TGTGCCAGTATGCGCTCCCTCAATTCCTACGAGCAGTACTTC.

The chain is built from TRBV7-9 and TRBJ1-3, with 10 positions matching TRBD1. V shed 2 bases, J shed 6 bases, and the junction held 10 bases outside the gene matches. The CDR3 contains 17 residues. The V gene's germline CDR1 is SEHNR and CDR2 FQNEAQ (reference sequence). The CDR3 reads CASSLLTRTGGINTIYF. For the CDR3, the DNA is TGTGCCAGCAGCTTACTTACACGGACAGGGGGTATAAACACCATATATTTT.

The gene calls are TRBV4-3 and TRBJ2-3; possibly TRBD1 or TRBD2 for D (5 bases each). V lost 5 bases and J lost 0, with 15 bases in between. CDR1 is LGHNA and CDR2 is YSLEER in the germline V gene. This CDR3 contains 16 residues. CDR3 sequence reads: CASSLSAGTSTDTQYF. The CDR3 DNA reads as TGCGCCAGCAGCTTATCGGCAGGGACGAGCACAGATACGCAGTATTTT.

The V and J genes are TRBV30 and TRBJ2-1; 13 positions match TRBD2. V gave up 0 bases and J gave up 15 bases; unmatched junction bases: 8. Germline V gives CDR1 GTSNPN, CDR2 SVGIG (reference sequence). This CDR3 region has 14 residues. As DNA, the CDR3 is TGTGCCTGGAGTGTACTAGCGGGAGGGTTTGTTCCGTTCTTC. Translating gives CAWSVLAGGFVPFF.

The chain has TRBV9 and TRBJ2-3; D call uncertain. The germline gives CDR1 SGDLS, CDR2 YYNGEE. Trimming took off 0 bases at V and 2 bases at J, with 7 bases between the two ends. CDR3 length: 14 residues. CDR3 loop: CASSVVGATDTQYF. In nucleotides, the CDR3 is TGTGCCAGCAGCGTAGTCGGAGCCACAGATACGCAGTATTTT.

The rearrangement joins TRBV7-9 to TRBJ2-5; 11 nucleotides match TRBD2. Germline trimming cut 0 bases from V and 2 bases from J; bases unmatched to any gene: 8. The CDR3 is 18 amino acids. Germline CDR1 is SEHNR and CDR2 is FQNEAQ (reference sequence). The CDR3 DNA sequence: TGTGCCAGCAGCTTAGCCCAGCAGACTAGCGGGGATCAAGAGACCCAGTACTTC. It is translated as CASSLAQQTSGDQETQYF.

The chain uses TRBV2 and TRBJ2-1, with D maybe TRBD2 (6 bases). From germline, CDR1 is SNHLY and CDR2 FYNNEI. V shed 11 bases and J shed 0 bases, with 14 bases lying between them. CDR3 size: 14 residues. The CDR3 DNA sequence: TGTGCCTCACAGGCGGGGAGCTCCTACAATGAGCAGTTCTTC. Protein: CASQAGSSYNEQFF.

The chain couples TRBV5-1 to TRBJ2-5; the D call may be TRBD1 or TRBD2 (6 bases each). The J call may be in error: the DNA end matches TRBJ2-7 better. Germline CDR1 reads SGHRS; CDR2 reads YFSETQ. CDR3 length equals 13 residues. This CDR3 reads CASSLRGRYEQYF. The CDR3, as DNA: TGCGCCAGCAGCCTGAGGGGGAGGTACGAGCAGTACTTC.

The V call is TRBV18, the J call TRBJ1-6, with D uncertain. This CDR3 has 12 residues. Germline assignment: CDR1 KGHSH and CDR2 LQKENI. V was clipped by 6 bases and J by 11 bases, with 11 bases between them. The CDR3 sequence is CASSPESTPLHF. As DNA, the CDR3 is TGTGCCAGCTCCCCGGAGTCTACACCCCTCCACTTT.

This clone was observed a few times. The genes are TRBV7-2 and TRBJ2-7, with D possibly TRBD1 on 6 matching bases. CDR3 length: 14 amino acids. Trimming took 4 bases from V and 2 from J, leaving 12 bases between them. The germline CDR1 and CDR2 sequences are SGHTA and FQGNSA. This CDR3 reads CASSSRQATYEQYF. CDR3 coding DNA: TGTGCCAGCAGCTCGCGACAGGCGACCTACGAGCAGTACTTC.

The V call is TRBV6-6, the J call TRBJ2-1, with D perhaps matching TRBD2 (5 bases). This CDR3 spans 15 amino acids. Germline assignment: CDR1 MNHNY and CDR2 SVGAGI (reference sequence). The V gene lost 6 bases and the J gene lost 4 bases, with 16 bases spanning the gap. The CDR3, as DNA: TGTGCCAGCAGGCGCGTTAACGGGGAATACAATGAGCAGTTCTTC. Amino acid sequence: CASRRVNGEYNEQFF.